This T cell receptor beta chain was found in a study of blood T cells in healthy people across ages. Study context: Per every two T cells, about one barcoded beta molecule was captured by template switching.

The study, taken as a whole, reports: Unsorted PBMCs prevented conclusive naive versus antigen-experienced comparison.

To note about this clonotype: Its target is unknown.

A second PCR of about 7 to 11 cycles used a sample-barcoded 5' primer and a J-beta primer mix. Via MiXCR, TCRdb re-called the 5' RACE reads, giving one row per CDR3 protein. The sample holds about 1.8 million distinct CDR3 sequences; roughly 49% are singletons and the top ten take 2.1%. Germline-derived CDR1 and CDR2 are MNHNS and SASEGT. V lost 2 bases, J lost 7 bases, and 9 bases stayed unmatched. The length of the CDR3 is 15 residues. Sequencing was carried out using blood. The receptor was isolated from a woman aged 40 to 55 in good health. The chain links TRBV6-1 to TRBJ2-7, with TRBD2 matching 9 bases. CDR3 protein: CASSEMGSGGNEQYF. The CDR3 DNA is TGTGCCAGCAGTGAAATGGGTAGCGGGGGAAATGAGCAGTACTTC.